This is a list of T cell receptor beta chains from one sample in a study of early T cells in non-severe SARS-CoV-2 infection. TCRdb ran MiXCR on the 5' RACE reads and lists one entry per CDR3 protein. This repertoire shows fewer than 65,000 distinct CDR3 sequences, roughly 7.6% found once; its top ten account for roughly a tenth. Source: whole blood, taken at baseline. These receptors were collected from an adult who was a healthcare worker with PCR-confirmed SARS-CoV-2 infection or an uninfected control (not recorded which). Both conserved end residues are part of each CDR3. The order of the fields is CDR3 length, J gene, D gene, clone size, V gene, CDR3 protein. D genes are given only for firm matches. Clone size appears in some rows only: once, few, many, or a class for an expanded clone.

>14|TRBJ2-7|TRBD1|few|TRBV29-1
CSVKAGTVNVEQYF
>13|TRBJ2-1|TRBD2|.|TRBV29-1
CSVDLLAGVYKFF
>17|TRBJ2-7|.|.|TRBV6-5
CASSYSYLPRGQGEQYF
>15|TRBJ2-1|.|.|TRBV4-1
CASSQGEYLDNEQFF
>9|TRBJ2-1|.|.|TRBV29-1
CSVDRPQFF
>11|TRBJ1-1|.|few|TRBV2
CASSYDREAFF
>22|TRBJ2-1|TRBD2|.|TRBV20-1
CSAQPGQGTGTSGRSAYNEQFF
>8|TRBJ1-4|.|many|TRBV7-9
CASSLQEF
>16|TRBJ2-1|TRBD2|.|TRBV6-2/TRBV6-3
CASSYLRERGYNEQFF
>17|TRBJ1-1|.|many|TRBV7-3
CASSLKGGVAMNTEAFF
>15|TRBJ1-2|.|many|TRBV7-2
CASSLGEGARGGYTF
>14|TRBJ2-1|TRBD2|many|TRBV10-2
CASIYSGSYNEQFF
>13|TRBJ1-2|.|.|TRBV6-5
CASTRGHGDGYTF
>14|TRBJ2-3|.|many|TRBV7-9
CASNVDPQGDTQYF
>13|TRBJ2-5|.|.|TRBV29-1
CSVGEVGVGTQYF
>15|TRBJ2-1|.|many|TRBV12-3/TRBV12-4
CASSLGVPSYNEQFF
>13|TRBJ1-1|TRBD1|.|TRBV29-1
CSVRGQGNTEAFF
>14|TRBJ2-7|TRBD1|.|TRBV12-3/TRBV12-4
CASTPRTGSYEQYF
>15|TRBJ1-2|TRBD1|many|TRBV12-3/TRBV12-4
CASSLLGTGEDGYTF
>17|TRBJ2-4|.|many|TRBV7-2
CASRALGGTREENIQYF
>14|TRBJ2-7|TRBD1|.|TRBV27
CASRPWTGTYEQYF
>14|TRBJ1-5|TRBD1|many|TRBV7-8
CASSFDRGNQPQHF
>15|TRBJ2-1|.|many|TRBV3-1
CASRRNWGTYNEQFF
>14|TRBJ2-4|.|many|TRBV3-1
CASSQGSRENIQYF
>17|TRBJ2-5|TRBD2|.|TRBV7-6
CASSLVASGILTETQYF
>15|TRBJ1-1|.|few|TRBV3-1
CASSPGDRLNTEAFF
>13|TRBJ2-5|.|many|TRBV7-9
CASSRDIQETQYF
>17|TRBJ2-6|.|many|TRBV11-1
CASSLGPLSSGANVLTF
>14|TRBJ1-5|.|.|TRBV27
CASSSPGQNQPQHF
>15|TRBJ2-7|TRBD2|few|TRBV12-3/TRBV12-4
CASSPMTSGSYEQYF
>15|TRBJ1-5|.|few|TRBV6-1
CASSEVGQSYQPQHF
>16|TRBJ2-1|TRBD2|.|TRBV3-1
CASSQEAGAGYGEQFF
>13|TRBJ2-4|.|many|TRBV15
CATSRAGTDERYF
>15|TRBJ1-1|TRBD1|few|TRBV12-3/TRBV12-4
CASSATIGGGVEAFF
>15|TRBJ2-6|TRBD1|many|TRBV7-3
CASSSDRLGANVLTF
>13|TRBJ2-3|.|many|TRBV20-1
CSARVGGTDTQYF
>16|TRBJ1-5|.|.|TRBV7-2
CASSLVGSQSNQPQHF
>13|TRBJ2-1|.|many|TRBV29-1
CSVHRDRDNEQFF
>15|TRBJ1-1|.|many|TRBV7-2
CASSLSPTGNTEAFF
>16|TRBJ2-1|.|many|TRBV9
CASSEEPGRSINEQFF
>15|TRBJ1-1|TRBD1|many|TRBV5-1
CASSSNTGGRTEAFF
>16|TRBJ2-7|.|.|TRBV5-1
CASSQFPGSGTYEQYF
>15|TRBJ1-6|.|few|TRBV30
CASMRPVTYNSPLHF
>14|TRBJ2-7|TRBD1|many|TRBV18
CASSLGQGSYEQYF
>10|TRBJ1-4|.|.|TRBV29-1
CSVLAEKLFF
>13|TRBJ2-5|TRBD2|many|TRBV24-1
CATSPGGEETQYF
>14|TRBJ2-7|TRBD1|many|TRBV10-1
CATSRDRGPYEQYF
>17|TRBJ2-1|.|many|TRBV30
CAWSVPWAVSLYNEQFF
>12|TRBJ1-2|.|few|TRBV7-9
CASSSETYGYTF
>16|TRBJ1-6|TRBD1|many|TRBV4-1
CASSPAPQGADSPLHF
>15|TRBJ2-3|.|few|TRBV27
CASSRDDPSTDTQYF
>15|TRBJ2-7|.|.|TRBV20-1
CSARDKHGLSYEQYF
>15|TRBJ2-7|TRBD2|many|TRBV10-3
CAISERTSGNYEQYF